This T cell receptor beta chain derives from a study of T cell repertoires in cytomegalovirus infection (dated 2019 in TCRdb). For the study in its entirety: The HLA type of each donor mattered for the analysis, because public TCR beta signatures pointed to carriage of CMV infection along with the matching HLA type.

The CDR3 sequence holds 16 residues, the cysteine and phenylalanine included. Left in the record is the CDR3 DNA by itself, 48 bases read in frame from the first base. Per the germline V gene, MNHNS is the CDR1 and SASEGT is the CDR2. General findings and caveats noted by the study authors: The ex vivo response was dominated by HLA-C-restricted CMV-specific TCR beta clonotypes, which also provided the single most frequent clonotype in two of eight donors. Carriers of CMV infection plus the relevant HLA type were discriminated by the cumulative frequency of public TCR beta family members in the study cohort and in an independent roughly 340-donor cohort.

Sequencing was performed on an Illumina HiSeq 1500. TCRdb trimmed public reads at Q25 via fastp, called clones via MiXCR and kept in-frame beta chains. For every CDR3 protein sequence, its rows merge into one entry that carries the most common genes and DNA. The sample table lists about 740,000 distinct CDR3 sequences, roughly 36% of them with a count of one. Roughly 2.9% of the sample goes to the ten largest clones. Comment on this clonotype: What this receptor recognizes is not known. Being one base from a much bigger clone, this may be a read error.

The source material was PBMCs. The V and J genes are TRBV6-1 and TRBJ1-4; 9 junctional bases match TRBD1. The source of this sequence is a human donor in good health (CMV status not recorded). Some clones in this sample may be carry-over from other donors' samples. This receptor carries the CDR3 CASSEEVGTGNENLFF. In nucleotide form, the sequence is TGTGCCAGCAGTGAAGAGGTGGGGACAGGGAATGAAAATCTGTTTTTT.